These T cell receptor beta chains were read from a single sample in a study of T cells in localized non-small cell lung cancer. TCRdb's copy holds only in-frame clones and misses some; the assay was immunoSEQ multiplex PCR. The sample gives about 74,000 clones, roughly 80% of which show up once; 1% to 1.5% is in the top ten. Sample: peripheral blood, taken before any cancer treatment. The receptor set was obtained from a female donor aged 60 or older with stage I lung adenocarcinoma. Each CDR3 is given with its conserved first and last residue. D genes are given only for firm matches. Rows give clone size only sometimes, using once, few, many, or a class for an expanded clone.

>TRBJ1-5|-|TRBV5-8|-
TGTGCCAGCAGCTTGGAGGCAGGGAATCAGCCCCAGCATTTT
CASSLEAGNQPQHF
>TRBJ2-7|-|TRBV4-2|-
TGTGCCAGCAGCCAACGTCTACTAGTATCCTACGAGCAGTACTTC
CASSQRLLVSYEQYF
>TRBJ1-5|-|TRBV7-9|-
TGTGCCAGCAGCTTAGCATCGGGCAGGTGGAATCAGCCCCAGCATTTT
CASSLASGRWNQPQHF
>TRBJ1-2|-|TRBV5-4|-
TGTGCCAGCAGCTTGGACCTGGGATTAGGCTATGGCTACACCTTC
CASSLDLGLGYGYTF
>TRBJ2-1|few|TRBV9|-
TGTGCCAGCAGCGGGAGACAGGTAAGCTCCTACAATGAGCAGTTCTTC
CASSGRQVSSYNEQFF
>TRBJ1-1|once|TRBV4-1|-
TGCGCCAGCAGCCGAACACCGGACAGGAACACTGAAGCTTTCTTT
CASSRTPDRNTEAFF
>TRBJ1-2|-|TRBV25-1|-
TGTGCCAGCACCCGGGGCTATGGCTACACCTTC
CASTRGYGYTF
>TRBJ2-1|once|TRBV10-2|TRBD2
TGCGCCAGCAGTCTTACGGCTAGCGGGGGAACCTACAATGAGCAGTTCTTC
CASSLTASGGTYNEQFF
>TRBJ2-5|-|TRBV7-2|-
TGTGCCAGCAGCACTGCCGGGAGACAAGAGACCCAGTACTTC
CASSTAGRQETQYF
>TRBJ1-3|once|TRBV23-1|-
TGCGCCAGCGTCTCTCATAGCGGGGACTCTGGAAACACCATATATTTT
CASVSHSGDSGNTIYF
>TRBJ1-1|-|TRBV6-5|TRBD1
TGTGCCAGCAGGAGACAGGGGGCGCGGAACACTGAAGCTTTCTTT
CASRRQGARNTEAFF
>TRBJ2-5|once|TRBV5-1|-
TGCGCCAGCAGGATCGCACCCGTGGAGACCCAGTACTTC
CASRIAPVETQYF
>TRBJ2-1|-|TRBV9|TRBD2
TGTGCCAGCAGCGTAGGTAGGTTAGCGGGGGGCCCTGGTGAGCAGTTCTTC
CASSVGRLAGGPGEQFF
>TRBJ1-1|-|TRBV11-3|-
TGTGCCAGCAGCCCTGGGGGGGAGAACACTGAAGCTTTCTTT
CASSPGGENTEAFF
>TRBJ1-1|few|TRBV6-6|TRBD1
TGTGCCAGCAGCGACCCCTCCGACAGGGGGCTCACTGAAGCTTTCTTT
CASSDPSDRGLTEAFF
>TRBJ1-6|-|TRBV28|TRBD1
TGTGCCAGTAAACCCCGGGACAGAAATAATTCACCCCTCCACTTT
CASKPRDRNNSPLHF
>TRBJ2-7|few|TRBV4-1|TRBD2
TGCGCCAGCAGCCAAGATGACACGACTAGCGGCCACTCCTACGAGCAGTACTTC
CASSQDDTTSGHSYEQYF
>TRBJ2-3|-|TRBV28|TRBD2
TGTGCCAGCAACCAGCGGGACACAGATACGCAGTATTTT
CASNQRDTDTQYF
>TRBJ1-2|-|TRBV5-1|-
TGCGCCAGCAGCTTGGCTTTTCAGGGTGACTTCTATGGCTACACCTTC
CASSLAFQGDFYGYTF
>TRBJ1-5|-|TRBV2|-
TGTGCCAGCAGACGGGACACAAATCAGCCCCAGCATTTT
CASRRDTNQPQHF
>TRBJ2-5|-|TRBV9|-
TGTGCCAGCAGCGGGGGGTCGGGGGCAGAGACCCAGTACTTC
CASSGGSGAETQYF
>TRBJ2-1|-|TRBV6-5|-
TGTGCCAGCACCGCCCGTCGAGGTGAGCAGTTCTTC
CASTARRGEQFF
>TRBJ1-3|once|TRBV6-6|-
TGTGCCAGCAGGGAGAAAGGAAACACCATATATTTT
CASREKGNTIYF